This TCR beta chain comes out of a study of blood T cell repertoires in COVID-19. Study as a whole: T cells, B-cell-depleted T cells, or PBMCs supplied cDNA or gDNA.

Germline V CDR1 and CDR2: DFQATT, SNEGSKA (reference sequence). Germline trimming cut 3 bases from V and 6 bases from J; bases unmatched to any gene: 5. CDR3 length: 14 amino acids. All enrollees were roughly 18 to 89 years old and from approximately 24 US areas. The study assigned cohorts using participant-reported clinical history. Study processing details: It was from reference gene primer amplification that nucleated cell counts were estimated. Sequencing was performed with immunoSEQ multiplex PCR; in TCRdb, only in-frame clones are kept and a portion is missing. V and J calls and clone size come straight from that table; D and trimming were deduced from the DNA. The sample has approximately 260,000 clones, about 90% seen once.

J is TRBJ1-5 and V is TRBV20-1, with 10 bases matching TRBD1. The source of this sequence is a woman aged 55 to 70 who had recovered from COVID-19. The sequenced sample was PBMCs or T cells enriched from blood (not recorded which). CDR3 DNA sequence: TGCAGTGCTAGTGACAGGGGGCGTTTTCAGCCCCAGCATTTT. Its protein is CSASDRGRFQPQHF.